These T cell receptor beta chains were read from a single sample in a study of blood T cell repertoires in COVID-19. Profiled with immunoSEQ multiplex PCR; TCRdb holds only in-frame clones, not every one. The sample lists about 350,000 clones; 88% were seen once. Sequenced input: PBMCs or T cells enriched from blood (not recorded which). These receptors all stem from a woman aged 30 to 39 who had been exposed to COVID-19. Both conserved end residues are part of each CDR3. The D gene is left open where the match is weak. Rows give clone size only sometimes, using once, few, many, or a class for an expanded clone.

d_call,j_call,clone_size,v_call,cdr3_nt,cdr3_aa
NA,TRBJ1-1,NA,TRBV2,TGTGCCAGCAACAGAGAAGATGAAGCTTTCTTT,CASNREDEAFF
TRBD1,TRBJ2-6,NA,TRBV2,TGTGCCAGCAGTGAGGGACAGGCCGGGGCCAACGTCCTGACTTTC,CASSEGQAGANVLTF
TRBD1,TRBJ2-2,NA,TRBV5-8,TGTGCCAGCTCACCGACAGGGATGAACACCGGGGAGCTGTTTTTT,CASSPTGMNTGELFF
TRBD1,TRBJ1-5,NA,TRBV5-6,TGTGCCAGCAGCCGACAGGGAACCGGCAATCAGCCCCAGCATTTT,CASSRQGTGNQPQHF
TRBD1,TRBJ2-3,NA,TRBV7-3,TGTGCCAGCAGCCCGGACAGGTACACAGATACGCAGTATTTT,CASSPDRYTDTQYF
TRBD1,TRBJ1-1,NA,TRBV6-1,TGTGCCAGCAGTGGAAGGGGACAGGGCGGGGGCGGCTCTGAAGCTTTCTTT,CASSGRGQGGGGSEAFF
TRBD2,TRBJ2-7,NA,TRBV7-6,TGTGCCAGCAGCCCAGGGGCCGGGACTAGCGGGTCCTACGAGCAGTACTTC,CASSPGAGTSGSYEQYF
NA,TRBJ1-5,NA,TRBV4-1,TGCGCCAGCAGCCAAGAGCGTGAAGGCAATCAGCCCCAGCATTTT,CASSQEREGNQPQHF
NA,TRBJ2-1,NA,TRBV7-6,TGTGCCAGCAGCCCAGCCGGCGGGACGTACAATGAGCAGTTCTTC,CASSPAGGTYNEQFF
NA,TRBJ2-5,NA,TRBV19,TGTGCCAGTAGTCCCCGCGGACGGCCTACGGGGGAGACCCAGTACTTC,CASSPRGRPTGETQYF
TRBD2,TRBJ2-5,NA,TRBV19,TGTGCCAGTAGCCCGAGTCGAAGCGGGACGTACCAAGAGACCCAGTACTTC,CASSPSRSGTYQETQYF
TRBD2,TRBJ2-4,NA,TRBV3-1/TRBV3-2,TGTGCCAGCAGCCAGCTAGCGGGTAACATTCAGTACTTC,CASSQLAGNIQYF
NA,TRBJ2-5,NA,TRBV19,TGTGCCAGTAGAGTCGGGGAGACCCAGTACTTC,CASRVGETQYF
TRBD1,TRBJ1-2,NA,TRBV30,TGTGCCTGTTCTCCGGGACAGGGGGGCTTCTATGGCTACACCTTC,CACSPGQGGFYGYTF
NA,TRBJ2-7,NA,TRBV13,TGTGCCAGCAGCTTAGAGACAGACCGCTACGAGCAGTACTTC,CASSLETDRYEQYF
TRBD1,TRBJ2-3,NA,TRBV29-1,TGCAGCGTAGGGACAGGGGGCGGTACGCAGTATTTT,CSVGTGGGTQYF
NA,TRBJ1-1,NA,TRBV19,TGTGCCAGTGATGGACGGGGTATACTGAACACTGAAGCTTTCTTT,CASDGRGILNTEAFF
TRBD2,TRBJ2-5,NA,TRBV27,TGTGCCAGCAGTTTAAATAACCCGGGACTACAAGAGACCCAGTACTTC,CASSLNNPGLQETQYF
TRBD1,TRBJ1-2,once,TRBV28,TGTGCCAGCAGTTCCATCACTTCCGACAGGGAGAGTTGGGACTATGGCTACACCTTC,CASSSITSDRESWDYGYTF
TRBD1,TRBJ2-3,NA,TRBV19,TGTGCCAGTCGGGACAGGGGGCGCGGTATGGGCACAGATACGCAGTATTTT,CASRDRGRGMGTDTQYF
NA,TRBJ2-7,NA,TRBV19,TGTGCCAGTAGTAAGCCCCTAGTATCCCCATACTACGAGCAGTACTTC,CASSKPLVSPYYEQYF
TRBD1,TRBJ2-7,NA,TRBV6-5,TGTGCCAGCAGCGACCTCACGGGACAGGGGGACGAGCAGTACTTC,CASSDLTGQGDEQYF
NA,TRBJ2-5,NA,TRBV7-9,TGTGCCAGCAGATCTAATCCACTCCGAGGGTGGACCCAGTACTTC,CASRSNPLRGWTQYF
NA,TRBJ2-1,NA,TRBV9,TGTGCCAGCAGCGTAGGTATCCCCTCCTACAATGAGCAGTTCTTC,CASSVGIPSYNEQFF
NA,TRBJ1-1,NA,TRBV15,TGTGCCACCAGCAGTGTTCAGTTCGCTGAAGCTTTCTTT,CATSSVQFAEAFF
TRBD2,TRBJ2-2,NA,TRBV19,TGTGCCAGTAGTACAGGACTAGCGGGCACCGGGGAGCTGTTTTTT,CASSTGLAGTGELFF
NA,TRBJ2-2,few,TRBV27,TGTGCCAGCCGGCCAGGCCAATACACCGGGGAGCTGTTTTTT,CASRPGQYTGELFF
TRBD2,TRBJ2-2,NA,TRBV11-3,TGTGCCAGCAGCATTCTGACTAGCGGGAGACTACGGGGCACCGGGGAGCTGTTTTTT,CASSILTSGRLRGTGELFF
NA,TRBJ1-2,NA,TRBV19,TGTGCCCCGCCAGGGGACGGCTACACCTTC,CAPPGDGYTF
TRBD2,TRBJ2-7,NA,TRBV5-1,TGCGCCAGCAGCTCAGAATTAGCGGGAGGGCAATACGAGCAGTACTTC,CASSSELAGGQYEQYF
TRBD1,TRBJ2-5,NA,TRBV2,TGTGCCAGCATAGGAGGACGACAGGGGGCTAGTAGGGAGACCCAGTACTTC,CASIGGRQGASRETQYF
NA,TRBJ2-1,NA,TRBV7-2,TGTGCCAGCAGCTCTAGACTAGTGCCGGATGAGCAGTTCTTC,CASSSRLVPDEQFF
NA,TRBJ1-5,NA,TRBV29-1,TGCAGCGTTGGGGGACTAACAGGGAATCAGCCCCAGCATTTT,CSVGGLTGNQPQHF
TRBD2,TRBJ2-3,once,TRBV27,TGTGCCAGCAGCCCGTGGGGGGGTGACACAGATACGCAGTATTTT,CASSPWGGDTDTQYF
NA,TRBJ1-1,NA,TRBV28,TGTGCCAGCAGTTTATCCAGGCCTGAAGCTTTCTTT,CASSLSRPEAFF
TRBD1,TRBJ1-2,NA,TRBV30,TGTGCCTGGAGTGGGATCAAATCGCCCGGACAGGCAGGCTACACCTTC,CAWSGIKSPGQAGYTF
NA,TRBJ2-6,NA,TRBV29-1,TGCAGCGTTGATGGGCTCGCCGGTGCTGGGGCCAACGTCCTGACTTTC,CSVDGLAGAGANVLTF
NA,TRBJ2-1,NA,TRBV28,TGTGCCAGCAGTCTTGCCTCTGCAGGGTCCAATGAGCAGTTCTTC,CASSLASAGSNEQFF
TRBD2,TRBJ2-1,NA,TRBV7-3,TGTGCCAGCAGCTTATCGGGACTAGCGGGAGCACAGTTCTTC,CASSLSGLAGAQFF
TRBD1,TRBJ2-7,NA,TRBV28,TGTGCCAGCAGTCTCAGACAGGGGCCCTACGAGCAGTACTTC,CASSLRQGPYEQYF
TRBD1,TRBJ1-5,NA,TRBV6-5,TGTGCCAGCAGACTTACAGGGGGCTGGGATCAGCCCCAGCATTTT,CASRLTGGWDQPQHF
TRBD2,TRBJ2-2,NA,TRBV14,TGTGCCAGCAGCCAAGAATTTTCGGTGGTGCCTAGCGGTACCGGGGAGCTGTTTTTT,CASSQEFSVVPSGTGELFF
TRBD1,TRBJ1-2,NA,TRBV11-2,TGTGCCAGCAGCTCTGGGACAGGGCACTATGGCTACACCTTC,CASSSGTGHYGYTF
NA,TRBJ2-1,NA,TRBV4-2,TGTGCCAGCAGCCAAGAGCTAGCGAATAATGAGCAGTTCTTC,CASSQELANNEQFF
NA,TRBJ2-7,NA,TRBV11-2,TGTGCCAGCAGCTTTCTAGGGGCGGACGAGCAGTACTTC,CASSFLGADEQYF
TRBD1,TRBJ2-3,NA,TRBV7-8,TGTGCCAGCACCTTGACGGACAGGGTGGGCACAGATACGCAGTATTTT,CASTLTDRVGTDTQYF
TRBD1,TRBJ1-6,NA,TRBV27,TGTGCCAGCAGTTTGGAGCAGGGGGCGCCTAATAATTCACCCCTCCACTTT,CASSLEQGAPNNSPLHF